The rows below give T cell receptor beta chains drawn from one sample of a study of cytomegalovirus exposure and HLA in healthy donors. Here immunoSEQ multiplex PCR was the method, and the copy in TCRdb shows in-frame clones only, minus some. The repertoire holds about 160,000 clones, about 75% seen once, with approximately 2.4% in the top ten. Sequenced input: PBMCs. The receptor source for this set is a female donor in good health and CMV-seronegative. CDR3s include the opening cysteine and the closing phenylalanine or tryptophan. A D gene is named only where the DNA matches it firmly. Expanded clones get a size class; other rows say once, few or many, or leave the size out.

size: -; J: TRBJ1-3; D: -; V: TRBV19; CDR3: CAVTDSLLGNTIYF; DNA: TGTGCCGTAACAGACAGTTTGCTCGGAAACACCATATATTTT
size: -; J: TRBJ1-4; D: TRBD1; V: TRBV7-3; CDR3: CASSFPTRTGKEKLFF; DNA: TGTGCCAGCAGCTTCCCAACCCGGACAGGGAAAGAAAAACTGTTTTTT
size: -; J: TRBJ2-6; D: -; V: TRBV14; CDR3: CASRPFSGANGLTF; DNA: TGTGCCAGCCGGCCGTTCTCTGGGGCCAACGGCCTGACTTTC
size: -; J: TRBJ1-3; D: TRBD1; V: TRBV7-8; CDR3: CASSPGTVSGNTIYF; DNA: TGTGCCAGCAGCCCGGGGACAGTCTCTGGAAACACCATATATTTT
size: few; J: TRBJ2-5; D: TRBD2; V: TRBV7-3; CDR3: CASSPFTSGGQETQYF; DNA: TGTGCCAGCAGCCCCTTTACTAGCGGGGGACAGGAGACCCAGTACTTC
size: -; J: TRBJ2-3; D: -; V: TRBV4-3; CDR3: CASSRGRSPQDTQYF; DNA: TGCGCCAGCAGCCGGGGGCGGTCCCCACAAGATACGCAGTATTTT
size: few; J: TRBJ1-2; D: -; V: TRBV19; CDR3: CASSIGGGADGYTF; DNA: TGTGCCAGTAGTATAGGAGGAGGCGCGGATGGCTACACCTTC
size: -; J: TRBJ2-3; D: TRBD1; V: TRBV28; CDR3: CASSLLRDRGRIDTQYF; DNA: TGTGCCAGCAGTTTATTAAGGGACAGGGGGCGCATAGATACGCAGTATTTT
size: -; J: TRBJ2-3; D: -; V: TRBV4-2; CDR3: CASSPGSLVGGTDTQYF; DNA: TGTGCCAGCAGCCCCGGCTCACTAGTTGGGGGCACAGATACGCAGTATTTT
size: -; J: TRBJ1-2; D: TRBD1; V: TRBV6-5; CDR3: CASRDLGGSGDGYTF; DNA: TGTGCCAGCAGGGACCTAGGGGGCTCGGGAGATGGCTACACCTTC
size: -; J: TRBJ2-5; D: TRBD2; V: TRBV4-1; CDR3: CASSQLGRTSGGETQYF; DNA: TGCGCCAGCAGCCAACTAGGGCGGACTAGCGGGGGAGAGACCCAGTACTTC
size: -; J: TRBJ1-2; D: -; V: TRBV2; CDR3: CASSDEGNYGYTF; DNA: TGTGCCAGCAGTGATGAGGGTAACTATGGCTACACCTTC
size: -; J: TRBJ1-1; D: -; V: TRBV6-1; CDR3: CASSEGGTSLEAFF; DNA: TGTGCCAGCAGTGAAGGGGGGACATCCCTTGAAGCTTTCTTT
size: -; J: TRBJ2-4; D: -; V: TRBV28; CDR3: CASGRWGAGIQYF; DNA: TGTGCCAGCGGAAGATGGGGAGCGGGCATTCAGTACTTC
size: -; J: TRBJ1-3; D: -; V: TRBV7-3; CDR3: CASSLNPPPERTGNTIYF; DNA: TGTGCCAGCAGCTTAAACCCCCCGCCAGAAAGAACGGGAAACACCATATATTTT